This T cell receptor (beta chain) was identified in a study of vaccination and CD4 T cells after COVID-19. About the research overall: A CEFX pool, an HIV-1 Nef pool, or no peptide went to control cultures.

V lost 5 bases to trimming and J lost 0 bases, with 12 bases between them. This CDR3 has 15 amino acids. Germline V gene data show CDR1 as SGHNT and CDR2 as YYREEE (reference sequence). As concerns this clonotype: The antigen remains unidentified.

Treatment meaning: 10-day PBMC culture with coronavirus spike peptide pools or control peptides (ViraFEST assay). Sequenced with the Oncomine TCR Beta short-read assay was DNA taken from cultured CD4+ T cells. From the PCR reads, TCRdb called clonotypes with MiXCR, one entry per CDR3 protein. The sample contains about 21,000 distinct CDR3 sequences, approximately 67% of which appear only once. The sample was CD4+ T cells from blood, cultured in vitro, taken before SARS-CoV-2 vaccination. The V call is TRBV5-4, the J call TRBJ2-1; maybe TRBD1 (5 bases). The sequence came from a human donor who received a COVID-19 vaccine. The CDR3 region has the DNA TGTGCCAGCAGTCCCTTTAGGGGCTCCTACAATGAGCAGTTCTTC. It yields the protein CASSPFRGSYNEQFF.